The present TCR beta chain was sequenced within a study of post-analysis software for immune sequencing data. Background on the study: Included among the disease courses, which were recorded for the cohort, were relapsing-remitting, secondary progressive and progressive-relapsing multiple sclerosis.

A remark on this clonotype: Its matching antigen is unknown.

Unique-molecular-identifier-tagged TCR beta cDNA libraries were used. Starting from approximately 1 to 10 million T cells, the study yielded 460,000 or so cDNA molecules. TCRdb reprocessed the PCR reads with MiXCR, giving one entry per CDR3 protein. This table holds some 450,000 distinct CDR3 sequences, nearly 45% found once. Study-wide findings and caveats: Multiple sclerosis patients had significantly lower normalized Chao1 diversity than controls.

This sequence was found in a girl between 10 and 17 years old with multiple sclerosis. Sequencing was done on a sample of blood.

CDR3 sequence (DNA): TGTGCCAGCAGGTGGACTAGCGGGAGGCGCTACGAGCAGTACTTC. Translated, it gives CASRWTSGRRYEQYF. This sequence joins TRBV28 and TRBJ2-7; 14 bases align to TRBD2. The V and J ends lost 6 bases and 3 bases, in that order; junction bases with no gene match: 4. This CDR3 has 15 residues. CDR1 is MDHEN and CDR2 is SYDVKM in the germline V gene.